This TCR beta chain was obtained from a study of shared clonotypes between healthy human individuals. Study-level information: Each donor contributed plates that comprised three CD4 naive, three CD4 memory, two CD8 naive and one CD8 memory. Regarding the study as a whole: The authors expected sequencing depth to affect clonotype sharing among donors. Sampling covered nothing but blood. Tissue TCR repertoires likely differ from those found in blood.

TCRdb's copy holds only in-frame clones and misses some; the assay was immunoSEQ multiplex PCR. The data contain 550,000 to 700,000 clones, approximately 73% of them singletons. All the donors were Caucasian adults who lived in Nashville, Tennessee. As for this clone: No antigen is known for it.

The length of the CDR3 is 12 residues. Trimming stripped 5 bases from V and 1 base from J, with 5 bases between. The germline V gene has CDR1 MNHEY and CDR2 SVGAGI. The chain carries TRBV6-5 and TRBJ1-1; D gene uncertain. The receptor's source is a woman in her thirties in good health. Sequencing was performed on memory CD4+ T cells sorted from blood. Subset indicated: CD45RA-negative fraction. In DNA, the CDR3 is TGTGCCAGCAGTCGGACGAACACTGAAGCTTTCTTT. It encodes CASSRTNTEAFF.